This record looks at one T cell receptor (beta chain) sequence and its context. This record belongs to a study of neoadjuvant anti-PD-1 for oral cavity cancer. Libraries were prepared by immunoSEQ multiplex PCR; TCRdb keeps only in-frame clonotypes and omits some of them. The table has fewer than 90,000 clones, 70% to 85% seen once; the top ten hold around 3.1%. The CDR3 is 15 residues long. Germline V gives CDR1 LNHDA, CDR2 SQIVND (reference sequence). The ends were cut back, 6 bases at V and 4 bases at J, with 13 bases in the middle. The gene calls are TRBV19 and TRBJ2-6; D gene unclear. This clonotype was obtained from a person between 40 and 85 years old with oral cavity squamous cell carcinoma. The sequenced sample was PBMCs, obtained before nivolumab (anti-PD-1) treatment. In nucleotides, the CDR3 is TGTGCCAGTAGGGTCCAAGCTTACGGGGCCAACGTCCTGACTTTC. Translation: CASRVQAYGANVLTF.